This T cell receptor (beta chain) was sequenced in a study of beta chain features in type 1 diabetes. Isolated RNA was reverse transcribed in full, so expressed TCRB transcripts were sequenced. Data came from immunoSEQ multiplex PCR; TCRdb stores just in-frame clones and leaves some out. This table holds roughly 250,000 clones, around 20% found once. Study-wide findings and caveats: The influence of HLA type on TCRB rearrangement stayed undetermined. In every one of the four CD4+ subsets, TCRB CDR3s were moderately but significantly shorter in Type 1 diabetes patients.

The length of the CDR3 is 14 residues. With 8 bases clipped from V and 4 bases from J, the junction kept 8 bases outside the gene matches. The germline V gene has CDR1 SQVTM and CDR2 ANQGSEA. Regarding this clone: Its target is unknown.

The material sequenced was naive CD4+ T cells from blood. This TCR was sampled from a woman aged 40 to 50 with type 1 diabetes. The rearrangement links TRBV29-1 to TRBJ2-2, with 9 positions matching TRBD1. Written as DNA, the CDR3 is TGCAGCATTCGGACAGGGGTGACCACCGGGGAGCTGTTTTTT. This sequence encodes CSIRTGVTTGELFF.